The 21 T cell receptor beta chains presented below share a single source sample, sequenced in a study of T cells in Graves' hyperthyroidism and ophthalmopathy. Amplified regions were TCR beta CDR3 sequences from RNA transcripts. TCR CDR3 underwent first-round RT-PCR with the HTBI primer set. TCRdb reprocessed the multiplex PCR reads via MiXCR and lists one record per CDR3 protein. The repertoire holds 300,000 to 450,000 distinct CDR3 sequences, with under 15% as singletons. Input material: blood. Every receptor here comes from a woman in her twenties or thirties with Graves' hyperthyroidism.

This clonotype has a count of ten or more. This chain links TRBV7-9 with TRBJ2-3; 12 nucleotides agree with TRBD2. Germline V gene sequence: CDR1 SEHNR, CDR2 FQNEAQ (reference sequence). The CDR3 loop spans 17 amino acids. The ends lost 5 bases at V and 0 bases at J; junction bases unmatched: 6. CDR3 nucleotide sequence: TGTGCCAGCAGCCCGACCGGGACTAGCGGGAGCACAGATACGCAGTATTTT. This translates into CASSPTGTSGSTDTQYF.

Here the CDR3 DNA reads TGCAGCGTTGTTTCAGAATTCTACGAGCAGTACTTC. Translating gives CSVVSEFYEQYF. V gene TRBV29-1 combines with J gene TRBJ2-7; the D is unclear. Germline-derived CDR1 and CDR2 are SQVTM and ANQGSEA. The CDR3 covers 12 residues. V lost 4 bases and J 3 bases, leaving 10 bases between the germline ends.

This clonotype was recorded many times. The chain links TRBV2 to TRBJ2-5; TRBD1 matches at 8 bases. Unmatched junction bases numbered 3, after V lost 4 bases and J lost 2 bases. Germline lookup yields CDR1 SNHLY and CDR2 FYNNEI. The CDR3 is 14 residues long. The DNA of the CDR3 is TGTGCCAGCAGTGCGCGACAGGGGCAAGAGACCCAGTACTTC. Its translation: CASSARQGQETQYF.

This clonotype was recorded at least ten times. V gene TRBV6-1 combines with J gene TRBJ1-5; maybe TRBD1 (5 bases). V dropped 0 bases and J dropped 5 bases, with 11 bases sitting between them. The germline V gene encodes CDR1 MNHNS and CDR2 SASEGT. This CDR3 is 15 amino acids long. The CDR3 region is CASSEAPGRDQPQHF. The CDR3 nucleotides read TGTGCCAGCAGTGAAGCTCCAGGGCGGGATCAGCCCCAGCATTTT.

This clonotype showed up many times. This chain joins TRBV29-1 and TRBJ2-1; D is unresolved. CDR1 and CDR2 from the germline V gene are SQVTM and ANQGSEA. This CDR3 contains 16 residues. V dropped 3 bases and J dropped 4 bases, with 19 bases sitting between them. Here the CDR3 reads CSVDGPRIGSYNEQFF. The CDR3 bases are TGCAGCGTTGACGGGCCTAGGATTGGGTCGTACAATGAGCAGTTCTTC.

The gene calls are TRBV5-1 and TRBJ2-3, with a tentative D call TRBD1 (6 bases). Trimming left V 3 bases short and J 9 bases short, with 17 bases between. The germline V gene has CDR1 SGHRS and CDR2 YFSETQ. This CDR3 has 14 residues. The DNA of the CDR3 is TGCGCCAGCAGCTCGGGACACCCGATTCACACGCAGTATTTT. Its translation: CASSSGHPIHTQYF.

This clonotype was seen a few times. This rearrangement joins TRBV9 to TRBJ2-2, with 8 bases matching TRBD1. The CDR3 covers 16 residues. CDR1 and CDR2 from the germline V gene are SGDLS and YYNGEE. Germline trimming cut 4 bases from V and 4 bases from J; bases unmatched to any gene: 9. This CDR3 is CASSPTGGMGTGELFF. CDR3 sequence (DNA): TGTGCCAGCAGCCCTACAGGGGGAATGGGCACCGGGGAGCTGTTTTTT.

The chain recombines TRBV12-3 or TRBV12-4 with TRBJ2-1, with 10 positions matching TRBD1. The CDR3 loop spans 15 amino acids. V lost 6 bases to trimming and J lost 8 bases; unmatched junction nucleotides: 10. CDR3 sequence (DNA): TGTGCCAGCAGACGCCGGACAGGGGGTATCGATGAGCAGTTCTTC. Translated: CASRRRTGGIDEQFF.

There are many counts of this clonotype. The chain uses TRBV24-1 and TRBJ2-3; 8 bases map to TRBD2. The germline V gene has CDR1 KGHDR and CDR2 SFDVKD. This CDR3 is 21 amino acids long. V shed 2 bases and J 4 bases; nucleotides not matched to a gene: 22. The DNA for the CDR3 is TGTGCCACCAGTGATTCCGACAGGCACCGGGAAAGCGGGAGTCTCCCAGATACGCAGTATTTT. This gives the protein CATSDSDRHRESGSLPDTQYF.

The rearrangement links TRBV7-2 to TRBJ1-2, with D perhaps matching TRBD1 (6 bases). Trimming stripped 0 bases from V and 5 bases from J, with 13 bases between. Per the germline V gene, CDR1 is SGHTA and CDR2 is FQGNSA. This CDR3 region has 15 residues. The CDR3 loop is CASSLAPDRFYGYTF. CDR3 DNA sequence: TGTGCCAGCAGCTTAGCGCCGGACAGATTTTATGGCTACACCTTC.

The CDR3 region has the DNA TGCGCCAGCAGCTTGGAGGTTGGGTCTGGAAACACCATATATTTT. This translates into CASSLEVGSGNTIYF. The V gene is TRBV5-1, the J gene TRBJ1-3; D ambiguous. The CDR3 loop spans 15 amino acids. The germline gives CDR1 SGHRS, CDR2 YFSETQ. Between the trimmed V and J ends, which lost 0 bases and 1 base, there was a span of 8 bases.

This clonotype has ten or more counts. This sequence joins TRBV7-3 and TRBJ2-1, with 7 bases that match TRBD1. The germline gives CDR1 SGHTA, CDR2 FQGTGA. The CDR3 runs to 18 residues. J lost 6 bases, V lost 4 bases, and 18 bases had no gene match. CDR3 region: CASSSKGRGTIPGNEQFF. CDR3 nucleotides: TGTGCCAGCAGCTCCAAGGGCAGGGGGACAATTCCGGGCAATGAGCAGTTCTTC.

This clonotype was counted between two and nine times. The gene calls are TRBV24-1 and TRBJ2-1, with 10 bases matching TRBD2. J gave up 2 bases and V 7 bases, and 13 bases lay outside the gene matches. Germline CDR1 KGHDR, CDR2 SFDVKD. This CDR3 has 18 residues. CDR3 coding DNA: TGTGCCACCAGCCACACAACGAAAGCGGGAGGGCCCTACAATGAGCAGTTCTTC. Residues: CATSHTTKAGGPYNEQFF.

This clonotype showed up many times. The chain is built from TRBV24-1 and TRBJ2-5; 11 bases fit TRBD2. Germline V gene lookup returns CDR1 KGHDR and CDR2 SFDVKD. The trim removed 3 bases at V and 1 base at J, leaving 3 bases unmatched. The CDR3 has 16 amino acids. CDR3 in amino acids: CATSDTLAGGQETQYF. The CDR3 DNA follows: TGTGCCACCAGTGATACCCTAGCGGGGGGCCAAGAGACCCAGTACTTC.

This clonotype was seen at least ten times. The CDR3 region is CSVDGGLAGGYEQYF. CDR3 in DNA: TGCAGCGTAGACGGGGGACTAGCGGGAGGCTACGAGCAGTACTTC. The chain employs TRBV29-1 and TRBJ2-7, with 15 bases identical to TRBD2. V lost 6 bases, J lost 3 bases, and 6 bases stayed unmatched. Germline V CDR1 and CDR2: SQVTM, ANQGSEA. The CDR3 loop spans 15 amino acids.

This clonotype came up many times. The V and J genes are TRBV15 and TRBJ2-3; 8 bases agree with TRBD1. Germline CDR1 LNHNV, CDR2 YYDKDF (reference sequence). J lost 2 bases, V lost 0 bases, and 4 bases had no gene match. The CDR3 has 16 amino acids. Written as DNA, the CDR3 is TGTGCCACCAGCAGAGACGGGACAGGAAACACAGATACGCAGTATTTT. Amino acid sequence: CATSRDGTGNTDTQYF.

The table lists this clonotype with many counts. CDR3 coding DNA: TGTGCCAGCAGTAGGCAGGGAACGTATGCCTATAATTCACCCCTCCACTTT. It translates to CASSRQGTYAYNSPLHF. The chain links TRBV27 to TRBJ1-6; D might be TRBD1 (5 bases). Germline loops: CDR1 MNHEY, CDR2 SMNVEV (reference sequence). V dropped 5 bases and J dropped 2 bases, with 16 bases sitting between them. The CDR3 has 17 amino acids.

The chain combines TRBV7-9 with TRBJ1-5, with TRBD1 identical over 7 bases. J lost 0 bases, V lost 5 bases, and 13 bases had no gene match. The CDR3 covers 18 residues. Per the germline V gene, CDR1 is SEHNR and CDR2 is FQNEAQ (reference sequence). DNA for the CDR3: TGTGCCAGCAGCAGCGGGACAGAAAACAGCTATAGCAATCAGCCCCAGCATTTT. Translated: CASSSGTENSYSNQPQHF.

Regarding this clonotype: Germline and junction disagree at one end, which may indicate a read error. The rearrangement joins TRBV3-1 to TRBJ2-1; 12 bases are shared with TRBD2. CDR1 and CDR2 from the germline V gene are LGHDT and YNNKEL (reference sequence). The CDR3 consists of 18 residues. Written as DNA, the CDR3 is TGTGCCAGCAGCCACACCCGATCCCGGACTAGCGGGAACAATGGGCAGTTCTTC. Protein: CASSHTRSRTSGNNGQFF.

This clonotype was recorded a few times. The chain has TRBV18 and TRBJ2-7, with 7 bases aligning to TRBD1. With 2 bases clipped from V and 2 bases from J, the junction kept 6 bases outside the gene matches. CDR3 length: 15 residues. The germline V gene encodes CDR1 KGHSH and CDR2 LQKENI. This CDR3 reads CASSPRGLATYEQYF. CDR3 nucleotide sequence: TGTGCCAGCTCACCAAGGGGGCTCGCCACCTACGAGCAGTACTTC.

This clonotype was recorded at least ten times. This rearrangement joins TRBV6-1 to TRBJ2-7, with a possible D match to TRBD1 (7 bases). Looked up from germline, CDR1 is MNHNS and CDR2 is SASEGT. The CDR3 is 16 amino acids. Deletions cut 2 bases from V and 2 bases from J, with 16 bases between. The CDR3 DNA is TGTGCCAGCAGTGAACCACTAGCCGGGACAGCCTACGAGCAGTACTTC. Translation gives CASSEPLAGTAYEQYF.